A selection of T cell receptor beta chains follows, all from one sample in a study of blood T cell repertoires in COVID-19. The repertoire was sequenced with immunoSEQ multiplex PCR; TCRdb's copy has only in-frame clones and lacks some. Among about 220,000 clones, about 88% were seen once, and the ten largest hold under 2%. The sequencing input was peripheral blood. The source of these receptors is a man aged 35-49 years with active or convalescent COVID-19. Each CDR3 is given with its conserved first and last residue. The order of the fields is CDR3 length, J gene, V gene, D gene, clone size, CDR3 protein, CDR3 DNA. D genes are given only for firm matches. The size field is filled for only some rows; it gives once, few, many or a size class.

14 | TRBJ2-1 | TRBV7-9 | NA | NA | CASSLGTGYNEQFF | TGTGCCAGCAGCTTAGGGACGGGGTACAATGAGCAGTTCTTC
12 | TRBJ1-1 | TRBV27 | NA | once | CASSLRGGEAFF | TGTGCCAGCAGTTTAAGAGGGGGTGAAGCTTTCTTT
11 | TRBJ1-2 | TRBV5-5 | NA | NA | CASSLASRVTF | TGTGCCAGCAGCTTGGCGAGCAGGGTGACCTTC
15 | TRBJ2-2 | TRBV5-4 | NA | NA | CASSLGPENTGELFF | TGTGCCAGCAGCTTGGGGCCAGAGAACACCGGGGAGCTGTTTTTT
18 | TRBJ2-7 | TRBV12-2 | NA | NA | CASRLTGDPYLSSYEQYF | TGTGCAAGTCGCTTGACAGGTGACCCCTACTTGAGCTCCTACGAGCAGTACTTC
14 | TRBJ1-5 | TRBV2 | NA | NA | CASSPTGSNQPQHF | TGTGCCAGCAGTCCGACAGGCAGCAATCAGCCCCAGCATTTT
11 | TRBJ1-2 | TRBV29-1 | NA | NA | CSVTGSYGYTF | TGCAGCGTAACAGGGAGCTATGGCTACACCTTC
15 | TRBJ2-1 | TRBV28 | NA | NA | CASSAPRGTYNEQFF | TGTGCCAGCAGTGCCCCCCGGGGAACCTACAATGAGCAGTTCTTC
15 | TRBJ2-7 | TRBV5-4 | TRBD2 | NA | CASSSPGLAGLEQYF | TGTGCCAGCAGCTCACCGGGACTAGCGGGACTAGAGCAGTACTTC
14 | TRBJ1-3 | TRBV19 | NA | NA | CASSVQAAGNTIYF | TGTGCCAGTAGTGTACAAGCGGCTGGAAACACCATATATTTT
16 | TRBJ1-2 | TRBV4-1 | NA | NA | CASSQGSGSINYGYTF | TGCGCCAGCAGCCAAGGCTCCGGTAGTATCAACTATGGCTACACCTTC
12 | TRBJ1-1 | TRBV28 | TRBD1 | NA | CATSGGRTEAFF | TGTGCCACTTCAGGGGGCCGGACTGAAGCTTTCTTT
16 | TRBJ1-2 | TRBV9 | NA | NA | CASSDLWEGAGYGYTF | TGTGCCAGCAGCGATCTCTGGGAGGGTGCGGGGTATGGCTACACCTTC
15 | TRBJ1-5 | TRBV27 | NA | NA | CASSLGPLGNQPQHF | TGTGCCAGCAGTTTGGGGCCCCTCGGAAATCAGCCCCAGCATTTT
12 | TRBJ2-5 | TRBV2 | NA | NA | CASGREGETQYF | TGTGCCAGCGGTAGAGAGGGAGAGACCCAGTACTTC
15 | TRBJ1-2 | TRBV19 | TRBD1 | NA | CASTLARTGDYGYTF | TGTGCCAGTACCCTCGCCCGGACAGGGGACTATGGCTACACCTTC